This T cell receptor beta chain was sequenced for a study of blood T cells in healthy people across ages. Healthy Russian Caucasian donors spanned ages roughly 6 to 100 years. Isolating PBMCs gave at least 7 million of these cells per sample. This clonotype has just a few counts. Together with a sample-barcoded 5' primer, a J-beta primer mix was included in a second PCR lasting about 7 to 12 cycles. Every cDNA molecule bore a tag from a template-switch adaptor containing 12 random nucleotides. Sequencing recovered at least 2.5 million CDR3-containing paired-end reads from each sample. TCRdb re-analysed the 5' RACE reads in MiXCR, keeping a single row per CDR3 protein. The sample lists about 680,000 distinct CDR3 sequences; roughly 49% were seen once. Input material: blood. The clonotype was recovered from a woman aged 60 to 75 in good health.

CDR3 sequence reads: CASSQGNSGRYEQYF. DNA for the CDR3: TGCGCCAGCAGCCAAGGTAATAGCGGGAGGTACGAGCAGTACTTC. The chain uses TRBV4-1 and TRBJ2-7; 10 nucleotides match TRBD2. Germline CDR1 is MGHRA and CDR2 is YSYEKL. This CDR3 comprises 15 residues. With V trimmed by 1 base and J by 4 bases, 4 bases remained unmatched.